This TCR beta chain was sequenced for a study of blood T cells in healthy people across ages. Primed by a sample-barcoded 5' primer and a J-beta primer mix, a second PCR proceeded for roughly 7 to 11 cycles. The template-switch adaptor, which had 12 random nucleotides, put a tag on each cDNA molecule. TCRdb reprocessed the 5' RACE reads via MiXCR and lists one record per CDR3 protein. Of 850,000 to 1,000,000 distinct CDR3 sequences in the sample, 51% were seen once. This clonotype was seen only a few times. From germline, CDR1 is MNHNY and CDR2 SVGAGI (reference sequence). This CDR3 spans 14 amino acids. Between the trimmed V and J ends, which lost 2 bases and 3 bases, there was a span of 10 bases. Samples each yielded at least 6 micrograms of total RNA.

The clonotype originates from a woman aged 60 to 75 in good health. The sequenced sample consisted of blood. The V gene is TRBV6-6, the J gene TRBJ1-2; D gene unclear. In DNA form, the CDR3 reads TGTGCCAGCAGTTACATGGGTAGGGACTATGGCTACACCTTC. This codes for CASSYMGRDYGYTF.